Shown below are 20 T cell receptor beta chains from a single sample sequenced in a study of relationships among human T cell subsets. The T cell receptor alpha and beta CDR3 regions were amplified from mRNA by semiquantitative ARM-PCR. ARM-PCR used tagged nested gene-specific primers, then communal superprimers for exponential amplification. TCRdb redid the calling of the multiplex PCR reads with MiXCR, one entry per CDR3 protein. The repertoire has fewer than 18,000 distinct CDR3 sequences, approximately 56% of them found once; the top ten carry about 35%. Sequencing used total T cells sorted from blood. The receptors here all came from a middle-aged man in good health.

The chain links TRBV11-2 to TRBJ2-7; D not certain. The germline V and J ends were trimmed by 1 base and 0 bases, with 13 bases remaining between them. The CDR3 sequence is 16 residues long. Germline V gene sequence: CDR1 SGHAT, CDR2 FQNNGV. CDR3 DNA: TGTGCCAGCAGCTTAGCCCTATTTGCGTTCTCCTACGAGCAGTACTTC. It yields the protein CASSLALFAFSYEQYF. Using reference TRBV11-2 and TRBJ2-7 for the parts outside the CDR3, the full variable domain is EAGVAQSPRYKIIEKRQSVAFWCNPISGHATLYWYQQILGQGPKLLIQFQNNGVVDDSQLPKDRFSAERLKGVDSTLKIQPAKLEDSAVYLCASSLALFAFSYEQYFGPGTRLTVT.

The gene calls are TRBV30 and TRBJ1-1; 9 bases are shared with TRBD1. There are 15 residues in the CDR3. Looked up from germline, CDR1 is GTSNPN and CDR2 is SVGIG (reference sequence). Losses at the gene ends were 1 base for V and 1 base for J; bases not matched to a gene: 4. The CDR3, as DNA: TGTGCCTGGAGTGACAGGGGGCACACGAACACTGAAGCTTTCTTT. Residues: CAWSDRGHTNTEAFF.

This clonotype has more than one count but fewer than ten. This chain connects TRBV20-1 to TRBJ2-3; D uncertain. This CDR3 has 14 residues. The germline V and J ends were trimmed by 5 bases and 0 bases, with 12 bases remaining between them. The V gene's germline CDR1 is DFQATT and CDR2 SNEGSKA (reference sequence). DNA for the CDR3: TGCAGTGCTCCCAATCCTATTAGCACAGATACGCAGTATTTT. Residues: CSAPNPISTDTQYF.

V usage is TRBV29-1 and J usage is TRBJ2-1; 11 bases are shared with TRBD1. With V trimmed by 6 bases and J by 8 bases, 9 bases remained unmatched. The CDR3 has 14 amino acids. The V gene's germline CDR1 is SQVTM and CDR2 ANQGSEA. CDR3 amino acids: CSVEDRGRNYEQFF. In nucleotides, the CDR3 is TGCAGCGTCGAGGACAGGGGGCGCAACTATGAGCAGTTCTTC.

The chain recombines TRBV27 with TRBJ2-2, with D possibly called TRBD1 or TRBD2 (6 bases each). Trimming left V 2 bases short and J 4 bases short, with 11 bases between. The germline CDR1 and CDR2 sequences are MNHEY and SMNVEV (reference sequence). The CDR3 is made up of 15 amino acids. The CDR3 bases are TGTGCCAGCAGTTTACACGGGGGCGGCACCGGGGAGCTGTTTTTT. It specifies CASSLHGGGTGELFF.

This clonotype was counted between two and nine times. V and J are TRBV11-1 and TRBJ2-7; weak D call: TRBD2 (5 bases). This CDR3 has 15 amino acids. Germline V gene data show CDR1 as SGHAT and CDR2 as FQDESV (reference sequence). Trimming stripped 8 bases from V and 10 bases from J, with 27 bases between. The DNA for the CDR3 is TGTGCCAGCGAGCCTTTCGGGGAGACCCTCCGCGAACAGTACTTC. This codes for CASEPFGETLREQYF.

The V gene is TRBV20-1, the J gene TRBJ2-7, with TRBD2 matching over 13 bases. In germline, CDR1 is DFQATT, CDR2 SNEGSKA (reference sequence). The CDR3 consists of 17 residues. Trimming took 0 bases from V and 2 from J; bases not matched to a gene: 7. In DNA, the CDR3 is TGCAGTGCTAGAGAAGGACTAGCGGGAGATAGGGCCTACGAGCAGTACTTC. Residues: CSAREGLAGDRAYEQYF.

The rearrangement uses TRBV6-5 and TRBJ1-4, with 8 bases identical to TRBD1. The ends lost 5 bases at V and 15 bases at J; junction bases unmatched: 14. Germline values: CDR1 MNHEY, CDR2 SVGAGI. The CDR3 has 14 residues. The CDR3 reads CASSPRTGTFLVFF. The CDR3, as DNA: TGTGCCAGCAGTCCCCGGACAGGGACATTCTTAGTGTTTTTT.

This clonotype rates as medium-sized (0.01 to 0.1%). The genes are TRBV6-5 and TRBJ2-3; the match to TRBD2 covers 10 bases. CDR1 and CDR2 from the germline V gene are MNHEY and SVGAGI. CDR3 length: 14 residues. V was clipped by 3 bases and J by 6 bases; unmatched bases: 3. The CDR3 reads CASSYEAGGDTQYF. CDR3 in DNA: TGTGCCAGCAGTTATGAAGCGGGAGGGGATACGCAGTATTTT.

This chain links TRBV30 with TRBJ2-7; D assignment may be TRBD1 or TRBD2 (5 bases each). The germline gives CDR1 GTSNPN, CDR2 SVGIG (reference sequence). The CDR3 is made up of 15 amino acids. Trimming shortened V by 1 base and J by 0 bases, and 13 bases separated the two germline ends. The CDR3 coding sequence is TGTGCCTGGAGTGGGGACGTTGCACTCTCCTACGAGCAGTACTTC. The encoded protein is CAWSGDVALSYEQYF.

This rearrangement joins TRBV11-2 to TRBJ2-1; D uncertain. The CDR3 contains 13 residues. V was shortened by 5 bases and J by 10 bases, with 15 bases between the two germline ends. Germline V gives CDR1 SGHAT, CDR2 FQNNGV. The CDR3 sequence is CASSPARDGEQFF. The CDR3 region has the DNA TGTGCCAGCAGCCCCGCCAGAGATGGCGAGCAGTTCTTC.

This sequence joins TRBV18 and TRBJ2-7, with D hard to call. This CDR3 comprises 12 residues. V lost 1 base to trimming and J lost 6 bases, with 7 bases between them. From germline, CDR1 is KGHSH and CDR2 LQKENI. The chain's CDR3 is CASSPLGSEQYF. DNA for the CDR3: TGTGCCAGCTCACCACTGGGTTCCGAGCAGTACTTC.

The chain combines TRBV12-3 or TRBV12-4 with TRBJ1-5, with a weak D call TRBD1 (5 bases). The length of the CDR3 is 13 residues. The ends were cut back, 7 bases at V and 0 bases at J, with 7 bases in the middle. This CDR3 is CASKGFSNQPQHF. Written as DNA, the CDR3 is TGTGCCAGCAAGGGGTTTAGCAATCAGCCCCAGCATTTT.

The chain has TRBV10-3 and TRBJ2-2; 9 bases map to TRBD2. Trimming at V came to 10 bases and at J to 6 bases, leaving 12 bases not matched to a gene. There are 15 residues in the CDR3. CDR1 and CDR2 from the germline V gene are ENHRY and SYGVKD. CDR3 sequence reads: CATRSGTSGSGELFF. Written as DNA, the CDR3 is TGTGCCACGAGATCCGGAACTAGCGGGTCCGGGGAGCTGTTTTTT.

This rearrangement joins TRBV28 to TRBJ1-2, with 8 positions matching TRBD1. Looked up from germline, CDR1 is MDHEN and CDR2 is SYDVKM. The CDR3 has 15 amino acids. J lost 4 bases, V lost 3 bases, and 7 bases had no gene match. The CDR3 loop is CASSFRDRGIYGYTF. Written as DNA, the CDR3 is TGTGCCAGCAGTTTCCGTGACAGGGGAATCTATGGCTACACCTTC.

The chain carries TRBV20-1 and TRBJ2-3, with D possibly matching TRBD2 (6 bases). Germline V gives CDR1 DFQATT, CDR2 SNEGSKA (reference sequence). The CDR3 extends over 15 amino acids. Deletions cut 3 bases from V and 6 bases from J, with 19 bases between. In DNA form, the CDR3 reads TGCAGTGCTAGCCCCGGGGCTAGCGCAGGGGATACGCAGTATTTT. This codes for CSASPGASAGDTQYF.

The chain joins TRBV29-1 to TRBJ2-5; D is perhaps TRBD2 (6 bases). The length of the CDR3 is 14 residues. Trimming removed 7 bases from V and 5 bases from J, with 20 bases in between. Looked up from germline, CDR1 is SQVTM and CDR2 is ANQGSEA. This chain's CDR3 is CSAQSREFGETQYF. The DNA of the CDR3 is TGCAGCGCCCAGAGTCGGGAGTTCGGGGAGACCCAGTACTTC. Drawing the rest from reference TRBV29-1 and TRBJ2-5, the complete variable domain is SAVISQKPSRDICQRGTSLTIQCQVDSQVTMMFWYRQQPGQSLTLIATANQGSEATYESGFVIDKFPISRPNLTFSTLTVSNMSPEDSSIYLCSAQSREFGETQYFGPGTRLLVL.

The J gene is TRBJ1-5, the V gene TRBV6-1; D not certain. Germline V gene lookup returns CDR1 MNHNS and CDR2 SASEGT. The CDR3 is made up of 13 amino acids. V dropped 2 bases and J dropped 3 bases, with 5 bases sitting between them. The CDR3 is CASSEQVNQPQHF. In DNA form, the CDR3 reads TGTGCCAGCAGTGAACAGGTCAATCAGCCCCAGCATTTT.

This clonotype was recorded only once. V usage is TRBV28 and J usage is TRBJ2-7; 11 bases match TRBD1. The CDR3 extends over 23 amino acids. V dropped 3 bases and J dropped 3; count of bases not matched to a gene: 28. CDR1 and CDR2 (germline): MDHEN, SYDVKM. The CDR3 region has the DNA TGTGCCAGCAGTTTGGGGGGGACGGCTGTAACATTGTGGGGACAGGGGGACGGCTACGAGCAGTACTTC. Translating it yields CASSLGGTAVTLWGQGDGYEQYF.

The V gene is TRBV29-1, the J gene TRBJ2-3; D is undetermined. This CDR3 region has 10 residues. Germline CDR1 is SQVTM and CDR2 is ANQGSEA. V dropped 8 bases and J dropped 2 bases, with 5 bases sitting between them. CDR3 protein: CSTYTDTQYF. The CDR3 DNA is TGCAGCACCTACACAGATACGCAGTATTTT.